The clone carrying this T cell receptor (beta chain) was detected only a few times. Data came from immunoSEQ multiplex PCR; TCRdb stores just in-frame clones and leaves some out. This sample carries fewer than 450,000 clones, more than 75% of them seen once, and the ten largest clones take roughly 3%. This entry belongs to a study of blood T cell repertoires in COVID-19. The overall study: T cells, B-cell-depleted T cells, or PBMCs provided the cDNA or gDNA that served as material.

This CDR3 is built from 15 residues. Per the germline V gene, CDR1 is SNHLY and CDR2 is FYNNEI. After removal of 6 bases from V and 4 bases from J, the junction contained 8 bases not matched to a gene. Specimen: peripheral blood. The receptor comes from a woman aged 18-35 years who had recovered from COVID-19. The chain joins TRBV2 to TRBJ2-3, with 9 bases fitting TRBD1. The CDR3: CASSETGGGADTQYF. Written as DNA, the CDR3 is TGTGCCAGCAGCGAAACAGGGGGCGGGGCAGATACGCAGTATTTT.